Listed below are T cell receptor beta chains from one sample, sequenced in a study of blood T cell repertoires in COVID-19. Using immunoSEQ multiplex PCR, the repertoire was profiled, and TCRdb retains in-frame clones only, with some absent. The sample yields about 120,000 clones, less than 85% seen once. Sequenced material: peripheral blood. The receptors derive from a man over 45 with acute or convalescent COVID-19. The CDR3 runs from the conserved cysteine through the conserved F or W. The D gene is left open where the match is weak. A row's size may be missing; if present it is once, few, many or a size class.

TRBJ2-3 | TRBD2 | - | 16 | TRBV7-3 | TGTGCCAGCAGCCTGCTAGCGGGAGGAACCACAGATACGCAGTATTTT | CASSLLAGGTTDTQYF
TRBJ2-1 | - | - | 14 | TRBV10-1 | TGCGCCAGCAGCGGGCCCCAGGGTAACAATGAGCAGTTCTTC | CASSGPQGNNEQFF
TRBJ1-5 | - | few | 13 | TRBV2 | TGTGCCAGCCACAAGGGGCCCAATCAGCCCCAGCATTTT | CASHKGPNQPQHF
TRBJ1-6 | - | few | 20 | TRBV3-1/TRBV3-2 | TGTGCCAGCAGCCAAGATCAACAGGTTGGGTTTAGCTCCTATAATTCACCCCTCCACTTT | CASSQDQQVGFSSYNSPLHF
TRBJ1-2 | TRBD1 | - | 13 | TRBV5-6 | TGTGCCAGCAGCTTAGGGACAGAGATTAGCTACACCTTC | CASSLGTEISYTF
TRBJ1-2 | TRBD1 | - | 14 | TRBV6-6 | TGTGCCAGCAGTCCGGGACAGGGCACCTATGGCTACACCTTC | CASSPGQGTYGYTF
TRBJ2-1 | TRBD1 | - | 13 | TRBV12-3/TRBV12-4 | TGTGCCAGCAGCCCAGGACAGGGACGTTGGCAGTTCTTC | CASSPGQGRWQFF
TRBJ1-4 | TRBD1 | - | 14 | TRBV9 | TGTGCCAGCAGCGTTGGACAGGGAAATGAAAAACTGTTTTTT | CASSVGQGNEKLFF
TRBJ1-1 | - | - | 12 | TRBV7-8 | TGTGCCAGCACCCTAGGTGGCACTGAAGCTTTCTTT | CASTLGGTEAFF
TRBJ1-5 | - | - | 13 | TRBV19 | TGTGCCAGTAGTACTGACAGAACTCAGCCCCAGCATTTT | CASSTDRTQPQHF
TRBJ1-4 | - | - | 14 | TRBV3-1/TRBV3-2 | TGTGCCAGCAGCAGCGGGGGGGGAAGGGAAAAACTGTTTTTT | CASSSGGGREKLFF
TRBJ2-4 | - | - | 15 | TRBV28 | TGTGCCAGCAGTTTATCCCCCGTAGCCAAAAACATTCAGTACTTC | CASSLSPVAKNIQYF
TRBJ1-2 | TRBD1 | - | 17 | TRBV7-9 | TGTGCCAGCAGCCGAGGACAGGGAAGGACCAGTAACTATGGCTACACCTTC | CASSRGQGRTSNYGYTF
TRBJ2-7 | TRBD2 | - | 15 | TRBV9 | TGTGCCAGCAGCGATACCGGGACTAGCGGGGACGAGCAGTACTTC | CASSDTGTSGDEQYF
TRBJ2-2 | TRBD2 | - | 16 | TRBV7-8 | TGTGCCAGCAGCTCACTAGCGGCCACGAACACCGGGGAGCTGTTTTTT | CASSSLAATNTGELFF
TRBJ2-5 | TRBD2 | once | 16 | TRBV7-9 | TGTGCCAGCAGCACCCGTAGCGGGGGATACCAAGAGACCCAGTACTTC | CASSTRSGGYQETQYF
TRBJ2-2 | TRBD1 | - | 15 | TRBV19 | TGTGCCAGTAGTATACAGGGGGCCGGGACCGGGGAGCTGTTTTTT | CASSIQGAGTGELFF
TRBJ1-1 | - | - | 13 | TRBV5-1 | TGCGCCAGCAGCTCCAGGGAGGGCACTGAAGCTTTCTTT | CASSSREGTEAFF
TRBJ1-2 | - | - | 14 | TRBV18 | TGTGCCAGCTCACCAAACAGCCCTAACTATGGCTACACCTTC | CASSPNSPNYGYTF
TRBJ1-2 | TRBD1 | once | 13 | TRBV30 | TGTGCCTGGAGCCTGGGACAGATTTATGGCTACACCTTC | CAWSLGQIYGYTF
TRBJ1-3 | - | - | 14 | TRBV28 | TGTGCCAGCAGACTTACAGGGTTAGGAAACACCATATATTTT | CASRLTGLGNTIYF
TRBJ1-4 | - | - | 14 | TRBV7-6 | TGTGCCAGCAGCTTAGGCGGACTTGCAAAAAAACTGTTTTTT | CASSLGGLAKKLFF